This T cell receptor (beta chain) was profiled in a study of identical twins. Germline trimming cut 6 bases from V and 6 bases from J; bases unmatched to any gene: 16. CDR3 length: 16 amino acids. In germline, CDR1 is DFQATT, CDR2 SNEGSKA (reference sequence). TCRdb re-called the 5' RACE reads with MiXCR, one entry per CDR3 protein. In the table there are about 240,000 distinct CDR3 sequences, over 9.5% of which are singletons. Worth noting for this clonotype: No antigen is known for it.

Study conclusions and caveats: Analyses of zero insertions could, in part, be confounded by invariant MAIT and iNKT cells.

The same specimen was also included in a second study, on yellow fever vaccine responses in identical twins.

V usage is TRBV20-1 and J usage is TRBJ2-1, with 8 bases matching TRBD2. This receptor was obtained from a woman in her late teens or twenties in good health. Sequencing was done on a sample of memory (CD45RO+) T cells sorted from blood. The CDR3 DNA reads TGCAGTGCGTTAGAAACGGGGGGGCCGCAGAGCAATGAGCAGTTCTTC. Its translation is CSALETGGPQSNEQFF.